Listed here is a single T cell receptor beta chain. Its antigen is unknown. This cohort consisted of healthy bone marrow donors. PCR was performed using 60 Vbeta and 13 Jbeta primers. Profiled with immunoSEQ multiplex PCR; TCRdb holds only in-frame clones, not every one. The sample shows some 40,000 clones, about 64% of them seen only once. V dropped 4 bases and J dropped 11 bases, with 21 bases sitting between them. The germline gives CDR1 SNHLY, CDR2 FYNNEI. The CDR3 consists of 15 residues. These data come from a study of cytomegalovirus exposure and HLA in healthy donors. Findings of the study overall: One variant, a missense change in DCLRE1C, was linked in a later analysis to TCR beta V- and J-gene trimming. After further analysis at a later stage, 16,951 TCR beta sequences were associated with HLA alleles at 0.05 false discovery rate.

This TCR was sampled from a man aged 55 to 70 in good health and CMV-seropositive. Sequences were obtained from PBMCs. The chain has TRBV2 and TRBJ2-1, with D tentatively TRBD2 (6 bases). The CDR3 coding sequence is TGTGCCAGCAGTGGGGGGATGGTTAGCGGAGGGAAGCAGTTCTTC. This codes for CASSGGMVSGGKQFF.